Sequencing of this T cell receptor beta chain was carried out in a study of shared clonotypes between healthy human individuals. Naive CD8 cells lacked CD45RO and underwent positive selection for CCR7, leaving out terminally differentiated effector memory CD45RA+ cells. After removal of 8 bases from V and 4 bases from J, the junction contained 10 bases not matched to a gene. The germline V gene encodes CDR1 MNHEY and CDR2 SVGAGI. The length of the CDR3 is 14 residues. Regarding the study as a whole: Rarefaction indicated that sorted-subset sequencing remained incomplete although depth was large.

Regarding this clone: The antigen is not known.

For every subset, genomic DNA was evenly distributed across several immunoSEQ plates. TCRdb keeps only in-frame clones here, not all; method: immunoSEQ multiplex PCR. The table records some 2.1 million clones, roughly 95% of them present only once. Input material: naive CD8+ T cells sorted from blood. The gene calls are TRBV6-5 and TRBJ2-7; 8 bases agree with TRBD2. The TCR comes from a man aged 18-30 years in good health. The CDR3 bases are TGTGCCAGCCAACCGGGGCTAGCGGGTTACGAGCAGTACTTC. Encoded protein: CASQPGLAGYEQYF.